This T cell receptor (beta chain) was sequenced for a study of blood T cells in healthy people across ages. This clonotype was detected many times. The CDR3 is made up of 15 amino acids. Germline V gives CDR1 MNHEY, CDR2 SVGEGT. Trimming took off 10 bases at V and 0 bases at J, with 17 bases between the two ends. A second PCR of roughly 7 to 11 cycles used a sample-barcoded 5' primer and a J-beta primer mix. TCRdb re-called the 5' RACE reads with MiXCR, one entry per CDR3 protein. The data contain about 1.4 million distinct CDR3 sequences, around 59% of them singletons. The chain joins TRBV6-2 or TRBV6-3 to TRBJ2-3, with D possibly being TRBD2 (5 bases). This sequence was found in a man younger than 35 in good health. The sequenced sample consisted of blood. In DNA form, the CDR3 reads TGTGCCACCTTCCCTTGGGAGTCTAGCACAGATACGCAGTATTTT. Protein: CATFPWESSTDTQYF.